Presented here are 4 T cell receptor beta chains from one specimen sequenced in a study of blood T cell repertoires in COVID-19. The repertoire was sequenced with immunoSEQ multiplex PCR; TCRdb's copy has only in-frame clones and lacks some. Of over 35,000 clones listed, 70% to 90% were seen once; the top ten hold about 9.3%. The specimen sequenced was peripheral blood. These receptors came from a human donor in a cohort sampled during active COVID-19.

Here the CDR3 reads CASSEGRGNEKLFF. The CDR3 DNA sequence: TGTGCCAGCAGTGAGGGGAGGGGTAATGAAAAACTGTTTTTT. V gene TRBV2 combines with J gene TRBJ1-4; possibly TRBD1 for D (5 bases). V was shortened by 3 bases and J by 4 bases, with 9 bases between the two germline ends. Germline CDR1 is SNHLY and CDR2 is FYNNEI. The CDR3 length is 14 residues.

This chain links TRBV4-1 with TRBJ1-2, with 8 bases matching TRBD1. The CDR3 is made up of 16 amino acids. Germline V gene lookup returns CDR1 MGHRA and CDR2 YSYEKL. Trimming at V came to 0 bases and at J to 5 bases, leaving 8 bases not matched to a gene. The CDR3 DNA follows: TGCGCCAGCAGCCAAGATCAAGCAGGGGGCGTATATGGCTACACCTTC. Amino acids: CASSQDQAGGVYGYTF.

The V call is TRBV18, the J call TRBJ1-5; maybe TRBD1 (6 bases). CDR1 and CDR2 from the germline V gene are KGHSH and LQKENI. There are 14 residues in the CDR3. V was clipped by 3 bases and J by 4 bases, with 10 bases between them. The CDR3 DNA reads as TGTGCCAGCTCACCCGGACAGACGAATCAGCCCCAGCATTTT. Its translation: CASSPGQTNQPQHF.

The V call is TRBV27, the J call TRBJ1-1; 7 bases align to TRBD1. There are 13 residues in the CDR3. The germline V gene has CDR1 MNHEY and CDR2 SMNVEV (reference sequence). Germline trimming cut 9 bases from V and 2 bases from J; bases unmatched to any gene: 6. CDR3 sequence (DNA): TGTGCCAGACCGACAGGGCGTAACACTGAAGCTTTCTTT. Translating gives CARPTGRNTEAFF.